A selection of T cell receptor beta chains follows, all from one sample in a study of patients and donors after allogeneic stem cell transplantation. TCRdb re-derived calls from the RT-PCR reads in MiXCR, one entry per CDR3 protein. Of about 960,000 distinct CDR3 sequences listed, roughly 18% are singletons. The sample taken for sequencing was blood, either unsorted or a sorted T cell fraction (not recorded which). The receptors come from a human donor who was either an allogeneic HSCT recipient or a stem cell or donor lymphocyte infusion donor (not recorded which). It is not recorded whose cells these are; they may come from a transplant donor. Both conserved end residues are part of each CDR3. D genes are given only for firm matches. For some rows the clone size is stated as once, few or many, or as a class when expanded; others skip it.

cdr3_nt cdr3_aa clone_size cdr3_length j_call v_call d_call
TGTGCCACCAGTGTAGGGCCCCGACAAGTTCTAGGCAATGAGCAGTTCTTC CATSVGPRQVLGNEQFF NA 17 TRBJ2-1 TRBV24-1 NA
TGTGCCATCAGCACGACTAGCGGGGATGCAGATACGCAGTATTTT CAISTTSGDADTQYF few 15 TRBJ2-3 TRBV10-3 TRBD2
TGTGCCAGCAGGCGGGACAGGGGGAGCGGTTCACCCCTCCACTTT CASRRDRGSGSPLHF NA 15 TRBJ1-6 TRBV6-1 TRBD1
TGTGCCAGCAGTTTCCAACCTGCTTGGGGTTCCTACAATGAGCAGTTCTTC CASSFQPAWGSYNEQFF NA 17 TRBJ2-1 TRBV28 NA
TGTGCCAGCAGCCCTATATCCTACAATGAGCAGTTCTTC CASSPISYNEQFF few 13 TRBJ2-1 TRBV11-1 NA
TGCGCCAGCAGCCCGACCTCGCGGGGGTTTGGCGAGCAGTACTTC CASSPTSRGFGEQYF few 15 TRBJ2-7 TRBV5-1 TRBD2
TGTGCCAGCAGTGATAAGCGTCCACTAGCGGGGGCGTTAGATACGCAGTATTTT CASSDKRPLAGALDTQYF NA 18 TRBJ2-3 TRBV2 TRBD2
TGTGCCAGCAGTCCCACCGGGACTGCAAATGAGCAGTTCTTC CASSPTGTANEQFF few 14 TRBJ2-1 TRBV6-1 NA
TGTGCCAGCAGTTTAGTGCGGGGACAGGGAGCCTACACCTTC CASSLVRGQGAYTF many 14 TRBJ1-2 TRBV12-3/TRBV12-4 TRBD1
TGCAGTCAGAAGACTAGCACAGATACGCAGTATTTT CSQKTSTDTQYF few 12 TRBJ2-3 TRBV20-1 NA
TGTGCCAGCAGCCTCATGGGGAGGGGATCTTCCTACGAGCAGTACTTC CASSLMGRGSSYEQYF NA 16 TRBJ2-7 TRBV25-1 TRBD2
TGTGCCAGCAGCCACGGGACTAGCGGGTATTCAAGGGCCCAGTACTTC CASSHGTSGYSRAQYF NA 16 TRBJ2-5 TRBV13 TRBD2
TGTGCCAGCAGTGCCTCTGCCGGGACTAGCGGGAAAAGCTCCTACAATGAGCAGTTCTTC CASSASAGTSGKSSYNEQFF NA 20 TRBJ2-1 TRBV6-4 TRBD2
TGTGCCATCAGTGATCCCCGGTCTGGAAACACCATATATTTT CAISDPRSGNTIYF many 14 TRBJ1-3 TRBV10-3 NA
TGTGCCAGCAGTTTACCCGACAGGGGCTTGAGAACTGAAGCTTTCTTT CASSLPDRGLRTEAFF NA 16 TRBJ1-1 TRBV6-4 TRBD1
TGCGCCAGCAGCTTGGATTTTAGCGGGAGTGGCGATACGCAGTATTTT CASSLDFSGSGDTQYF once 16 TRBJ2-3 TRBV5-1 TRBD2
TGTGCCACCAGTGATTTGCGGGTAGGGAATGGCTACACCTTC CATSDLRVGNGYTF many 14 TRBJ1-2 TRBV24-1 NA
TGTGCCAGCAGCCAAACCTTGGGCTACGAGCAGTACTTC CASSQTLGYEQYF NA 13 TRBJ2-7 TRBV14 NA
TGTGCCAGCAGCCGCCCCGTCCAATTTTCCTACAATGAGCAGTTCTTC CASSRPVQFSYNEQFF few 16 TRBJ2-1 TRBV12-3/TRBV12-4 NA
TGTGCCAGCAGCTCCCGGACAGGGGAAAAACTGTTTTTT CASSSRTGEKLFF NA 13 TRBJ1-4 TRBV7-9 TRBD1
TGCAGTGCCAGTAAAGCGGGAGGGCCGGGTGAGCAGTTCTTC CSASKAGGPGEQFF NA 14 TRBJ2-1 TRBV20-1 TRBD2
TGTGCCAGCAGCCCCTCCCGGGGACGTCCGAACACCGGGGAGCTGTTTTTT CASSPSRGRPNTGELFF many 17 TRBJ2-2 TRBV12-3/TRBV12-4 NA
TGTGCCACCAGTGAGGAAAACACAGATACGCAGTATTTT CATSEENTDTQYF many 13 TRBJ2-3 TRBV24-1 NA
TGCAGCGTCCGCCGGAAATGGAGGGGGGCGCGAGGAGAGACCCAGTACTTC CSVRRKWRGARGETQYF NA 17 TRBJ2-5 TRBV29-1 NA
TGTGCCAGCAGCTTAGCAGCGACAGTGAACACTGAAGCTTTCTTT CASSLAATVNTEAFF few 15 TRBJ1-1 TRBV7-9 NA
TGTGCCAGCAGTCTAGACAGGGCCTCTAACTATGGCTACACCTTC CASSLDRASNYGYTF NA 15 TRBJ1-2 TRBV6-1 TRBD1
TGCAGTGCTCAGCGGGAGACAGATACGCAGTATTTT CSAQRETDTQYF NA 12 TRBJ2-3 TRBV20-1 TRBD2
TGTGCCAGCAGCCGTAGCGGGATAGCCGGGGAGCTGTTTTTT CASSRSGIAGELFF NA 14 TRBJ2-2 TRBV7-6 TRBD2
TGCGCCAGCAGTGACGTAGGACAGACGAATGAAAAACTGTTTTTT CASSDVGQTNEKLFF NA 15 TRBJ1-4 TRBV10-2 NA
TGTGCCAGCAGCGGGCCGGGACTTCCCGCCGGAAACACCATATATTTT CASSGPGLPAGNTIYF NA 16 TRBJ1-3 TRBV7-2 NA
TGTGCCAGCAGCCCCGGGACAGGGGTTAACTATGGCTACACCTTC CASSPGTGVNYGYTF NA 15 TRBJ1-2 TRBV5-4 TRBD1
TGCGCCAGCAGCTTAGCGGGGGGGCCGGATCAGCCCCAGCATTTT CASSLAGGPDQPQHF many 15 TRBJ1-5 TRBV5-1 NA
TGTGCCAGCAACAGGGACACACAAAACTACGAGCAGTACTTC CASNRDTQNYEQYF few 14 TRBJ2-7 TRBV12-3/TRBV12-4 NA
TGTGCCAGCAGTGGGGACGGCGAGCAGTACTTC CASSGDGEQYF NA 11 TRBJ2-7 TRBV2 NA
TGTGCCAGCAGCTATAGGCTGGGGACTAGCCATCGGTACGAGCAGTACTTC CASSYRLGTSHRYEQYF few 17 TRBJ2-7 TRBV7-2 TRBD2
TGTGCCACCAGTGATTCCGGGGTCAACACCGGGGAGCTGTTTTTT CATSDSGVNTGELFF NA 15 TRBJ2-2 TRBV24-1 NA
TGTGCCAGCAGTTGGTCCGGGGGTAGCACAGATACGCAGTATTTT CASSWSGGSTDTQYF few 15 TRBJ2-3 TRBV12-3/TRBV12-4 NA
TGTGCCAGCAGTGAATGGGGCGGTAGCTCTGGGGCCAACGTCCTGACTTTC CASSEWGGSSGANVLTF NA 17 TRBJ2-6 TRBV25-1 NA
TGCAGTGCTAGAGTTTCCGGAGGGAGAGCCGGAAACACCATATATTTT CSARVSGGRAGNTIYF few 16 TRBJ1-3 TRBV20-1 NA
TGTGCCAGCAGCTTAATTCTAGCGGGGGTGGTGCAGTTCTTC CASSLILAGVVQFF NA 14 TRBJ2-1 TRBV7-2 TRBD2
TGTGCCTGGAGTGTACATAAGGGGCTAGATGAAAAACTGTTTTTT CAWSVHKGLDEKLFF few 15 TRBJ1-4 TRBV30 NA
TGCAGTGCTAGAAAACCCGCCCCGGGGGGCGGAGAGACCCAGTACTTC CSARKPAPGGGETQYF many 16 TRBJ2-5 TRBV20-1 NA
TGTGCTAGTGGTTTGTTACGGACTGAAGCTTTCTTT CASGLLRTEAFF NA 12 TRBJ1-1 TRBV12-5 NA
TGCAGCGCAAACTTTAAGGTCAGGGAGACCCAGTACTTC CSANFKVRETQYF many 13 TRBJ2-5 TRBV29-1 NA
TGTGCCAGCACCCTCCCGTGGGACAGGGGGATCTACGAGCAGTACTTC CASTLPWDRGIYEQYF few 16 TRBJ2-7 TRBV6-1 TRBD1
TGTGCCAGCGGGAGGGAGGGCCCTCGGCGCGCAGATACGCAGTATTTT CASGREGPRRADTQYF NA 16 TRBJ2-3 TRBV2 TRBD2
TGTGCCACCAGGGACAGACTGAACACTGAAGCTTTCTTT CATRDRLNTEAFF few 13 TRBJ1-1 TRBV24-1 NA
TGCGCCAGCAGCTTGGACTTGGGTCTGCCCTATGGCTACACCTTC CASSLDLGLPYGYTF NA 15 TRBJ1-2 TRBV5-1 NA
TGTGCCAGCTTTCCGGGACTAGCGGGGGAAGCAGTCACCCAGTACTTC CASFPGLAGEAVTQYF NA 16 TRBJ2-5 TRBV7-9 TRBD2
TGCGCCAGCAAATCCGGGACAGAGACCTACGAGCAGTACTTC CASKSGTETYEQYF few 14 TRBJ2-7 TRBV5-1 TRBD1
TGTGCCAGCAGCTTATATAGGGAAAGCACAGATACGCAGTATTTT CASSLYRESTDTQYF NA 15 TRBJ2-3 TRBV7-9 NA